The 25 T cell receptor beta chains below come from one sample, sequenced in a study of blood T cell repertoires in COVID-19. Libraries were prepared by immunoSEQ multiplex PCR; TCRdb keeps only in-frame clonotypes and omits some of them. The data contain 30,000 to 40,000 clones, roughly 84% of them singletons. The sequencing sample was made of peripheral blood. These receptors were obtained from a human donor in a cohort sampled during active COVID-19.

The DNA for the CDR3 is TGTGCCAGCAGCATAGCCGACGAGCAGTACTTC. It encodes CASSIADEQYF. This rearrangement joins TRBV5-4 to TRBJ2-7, with unresolved D. The V end was cut by 4 bases, the J end by 5 bases, with 7 bases between. CDR3 size: 11 residues. Per the germline V gene, CDR1 is SGHNT and CDR2 is YYREEE (reference sequence).

The chain recombines TRBV5-1 with TRBJ2-3; 9 bases fit TRBD2. There are 15 residues in the CDR3. The germline CDR1 and CDR2 sequences are SGHRS and YFSETQ. Trimming removed 0 bases from V and 3 bases from J; junction bases left unmatched: 2. The CDR3 DNA follows: TGCGCCAGCAGCTTGGGGCTAGCGGGGACAGATACGCAGTATTTT. Encoded protein: CASSLGLAGTDTQYF.

V gene TRBV19 combines with J gene TRBJ2-3; unclear D gene. Germline lookup yields CDR1 LNHDA and CDR2 SQIVND (reference sequence). The germline V and J ends were trimmed by 3 bases and 2 bases, with 6 bases remaining between them. The CDR3 is made up of 13 amino acids. Written as DNA, the CDR3 is TGTGCCAGTAGTATCCTAAACACAGATACGCAGTATTTT. Translated: CASSILNTDTQYF.

For this clone: A junction end diverges from the germline sequence, so it may reflect a read error. The J gene is TRBJ2-2, the V gene TRBV7-9, with 11 bases matching TRBD2. Germline CDR1 SEHNR, CDR2 FQNEAQ (reference sequence). The CDR3 length is 15 residues. The CDR3: CASRLAGGSPGELFF. The CDR3 nucleotides are TGTGCCAGCAGATTAGCGGGGGGGTCCCCCGGGGAGCTGTTTTTT. Full variable domain (remainder filled in from reference TRBV7-9 and TRBJ2-2): DTGVSQNPRHKITKRGQNVTFRCDPISEHNRLYWYRQTLGQGPEFLTYFQNEAQLEKSRLLSDRFSAERPKGSFSTLEIQRTEQGDSAMYLCASRLAGGSPGELFFGEGSRLTVL.

The chain combines TRBV27 with TRBJ1-1; D ambiguous. Per the germline V gene, CDR1 is MNHEY and CDR2 is SMNVEV (reference sequence). V lost 0 bases and J 4 bases, leaving 12 bases between the germline ends. The CDR3 has 15 residues. The CDR3 loop is CASSLSGRSFTEAFF. CDR3 sequence (DNA): TGTGCCAGCAGTTTATCCGGCAGGTCGTTCACTGAAGCTTTCTTT.

The chain couples TRBV29-1 to TRBJ2-7, with unresolved D. There are 10 residues in the CDR3. Germline loops: CDR1 SQVTM, CDR2 ANQGSEA. The ends were cut back, 6 bases at V and 6 bases at J, with 9 bases in the middle. CDR3: CSVYNGEQYF. The CDR3 DNA follows: TGCAGCGTCTATAACGGCGAGCAGTACTTC.

The rearrangement uses TRBV18 and TRBJ1-5; weak D call: TRBD1 (6 bases). V was pared by 0 bases and J by 0 bases, with 9 bases between. The length of the CDR3 is 16 residues. The germline CDR1 and CDR2 sequences are KGHSH and LQKENI. CDR3 sequence (DNA): TGTGCCAGCTCACCACCCACAGGGAATAGCAATCAGCCCCAGCATTTT. This translates into CASSPPTGNSNQPQHF.

V gene TRBV5-4 combines with J gene TRBJ1-2; D gene uncertain. Germline V gives CDR1 SGHNT, CDR2 YYREEE (reference sequence). The CDR3 totals 12 residues. Trimming took 7 bases from V and 0 from J, leaving 7 bases between them. The CDR3 region has the DNA TGTGCCAGCGCACAGACTAACTATGGCTACACCTTC. This gives the protein CASAQTNYGYTF.

The genes are TRBV4-2 and TRBJ1-5; D unresolved. V lost 3 bases and J 5 bases, leaving 8 bases between the germline ends. Germline CDR1 is LGHNA and CDR2 is YNFKEQ. The CDR3 loop spans 13 amino acids. CDR3 sequence: CASSHGTYQPQHF. Here the CDR3 DNA reads TGTGCCAGCAGCCATGGTACTTATCAGCCCCAGCATTTT.

This sequence joins TRBV7-2 and TRBJ2-5; TRBD2 aligns across 12 bases. CDR3 length: 16 residues. After removal of 11 bases from V and 5 bases from J, the junction contained 15 bases not matched to a gene. Germline CDR1 reads SGHTA; CDR2 reads FQGNSA. In DNA form, the CDR3 reads TGTGCCTCCTGCCGGGCTAGCGGGGGGGCGGTCGAGACCCAGTACTTC. It encodes CASCRASGGAVETQYF.

The chain joins TRBV5-1 to TRBJ2-3; D might be TRBD1 (5 bases). V lost 0 bases to trimming and J lost 6 bases, with 11 bases between them. Per germline, CDR1 SGHRS and CDR2 YFSETQ. The length of the CDR3 is 14 residues. The CDR3 loop is CASSLGQTRDTQYF. Written as DNA, the CDR3 is TGCGCCAGCAGCTTGGGACAGACGAGGGATACGCAGTATTTT.

This chain links TRBV5-1 with TRBJ1-1; no reliable D call. CDR3 length: 14 amino acids. V was clipped by 4 bases and J by 6 bases, with 16 bases between them. CDR1 SGHRS and CDR2 YFSETQ come from the germline V gene. The CDR3, as DNA: TGCGCCAGCAGCCTGGACGCCGGGGTGGCTGAAGCTTTCTTT. As protein: CASSLDAGVAEAFF.

The chain recombines TRBV5-1 with TRBJ1-1, with D perhaps matching TRBD1 (6 bases). V was pared by 0 bases and J by 4 bases, with 13 bases between. Germline V gene lookup returns CDR1 SGHRS and CDR2 YFSETQ. This CDR3 comprises 15 residues. This CDR3 reads CASSLDGKGGTEAFF. The CDR3 bases are TGCGCCAGCAGCTTGGATGGGAAAGGGGGCACTGAAGCTTTCTTT.

The chain combines TRBV11-2 with TRBJ1-3, with unresolved D. The CDR3 sequence is 17 residues long. CDR1 and CDR2 from the germline V gene are SGHAT and FQNNGV. V lost 5 bases and J 2 bases, leaving 19 bases between the germline ends. The CDR3 region is CASSPRPPGAPGNTIYF. DNA for the CDR3: TGTGCCAGCAGCCCGCGGCCCCCGGGAGCTCCTGGAAACACCATATATTTT.

The V call is TRBV7-9, the J call TRBJ2-1; TRBD2 might be the D (6 bases). V was cut by 6 bases and J by 9 bases, with 12 bases left in between. Germline V gene data show CDR1 as SEHNR and CDR2 as FQNEAQ (reference sequence). The CDR3 spans 12 residues. The CDR3 DNA sequence: TGTGCCAGCAGACCAAGACTAGTTGAGCAGTTCTTC. It yields the protein CASRPRLVEQFF.

There are a few counts of this clone. The genes are TRBV6-5 and TRBJ2-7; perhaps TRBD1 as D (5 bases). The V end was cut by 8 bases, the J end by 3 bases, with 14 bases between. This CDR3 region has 13 residues. CDR1 MNHEY and CDR2 SVGAGI come from the germline V gene. The CDR3 coding sequence is TGTGCCAGCGGGTTAAGACAGAACTACGAGCAGTACTTC. Protein product: CASGLRQNYEQYF.

V usage is TRBV4-1 and J usage is TRBJ2-5; 13 bases fit TRBD2. CDR1 MGHRA and CDR2 YSYEKL come from the germline V gene. The ends lost 0 bases at V and 8 bases at J; junction bases unmatched: 18. The CDR3 loop spans 20 amino acids. The CDR3 loop reads CASSQEWGLSTSGGPRTQYF. The CDR3 nucleotides are TGCGCCAGCAGCCAAGAATGGGGACTATCGACTAGCGGGGGGCCCCGTACCCAGTACTTC.

The gene calls are TRBV3-1 (or the pseudogene TRBV3-2) and TRBJ1-2; 7 positions agree with TRBD1. The V gene's germline CDR1 is LGHDT and CDR2 YNNKEL (reference sequence). The V gene end was trimmed by 8 bases and the J gene end by 4 bases; junction bases not matched to a gene: 4. The CDR3 sequence is 12 residues long. The CDR3 loop reads CASLGQFYGYTF. DNA of the CDR3: TGTGCCAGCCTGGGACAGTTCTATGGCTACACCTTC.

Here the CDR3 reads CASTVAVSSPLHF. The DNA for the CDR3 is TGTGCCAGCACTGTGGCAGTCAGTTCACCCCTCCACTTT. V and J are TRBV2 and TRBJ1-6; D is ambiguous. From germline, CDR1 is SNHLY and CDR2 FYNNEI. Trimming shortened V by 7 bases and J by 9 bases, and 13 bases separated the two germline ends. The CDR3 covers 13 residues.

The gene calls are TRBV7-2 and TRBJ2-2; TRBD2 agrees at 13 bases. The V gene's germline CDR1 is SGHTA and CDR2 FQGNSA. The CDR3 extends over 18 amino acids. V trimming: 4 bases; J trimming: 3 bases; junction bases outside the gene matches: 8. The CDR3 spells CASSSGTSGVPYTGELFF. DNA for the CDR3: TGTGCCAGCAGCTCCGGGACTAGCGGGGTGCCTTACACCGGGGAGCTGTTTTTT.

The chain links TRBV10-1 to TRBJ2-1, with 12 positions matching TRBD2. CDR1 WNHNN and CDR2 SYGVQD come from the germline V gene (reference sequence). After removal of 0 bases from V and 6 bases from J, the junction contained 0 bases not matched to a gene. CDR3 length: 15 amino acids. CDR3 residues: CASSESLAGGNEQFF. The CDR3 DNA reads TGCGCCAGCAGTGAGTCACTAGCGGGGGGCAATGAGCAGTTCTTC.

J is TRBJ2-1 and V is TRBV11-3; 9 positions match TRBD1. The germline V gene has CDR1 SGHNT and CDR2 YENEEA. V shed 1 base and J 8 bases; nucleotides not matched to a gene: 6. The CDR3 consists of 15 residues. As DNA, the CDR3 is TGTGCCAGCAGCTTAGGTACAGGGGGCCGGGATGAGCAGTTCTTC. Residues: CASSLGTGGRDEQFF.

The gene calls are TRBV2 and TRBJ1-3; D is perhaps TRBD1 (5 bases). This CDR3 is 15 amino acids long. V gave up 3 bases and J gave up 2 bases, with 11 bases separating them. Per the germline V gene, CDR1 is SNHLY and CDR2 is FYNNEI. CDR3 sequence: CASSEGRAPGNTIYF. Written as DNA, the CDR3 is TGTGCCAGCAGTGAGGGCAGGGCGCCTGGAAACACCATATATTTT.

The gene calls are TRBV18 and TRBJ2-3, with TRBD1 identical over 9 bases. The germline CDR1 and CDR2 sequences are KGHSH and LQKENI. Unmatched junction bases numbered 10, after V lost 2 bases and J lost 1 base. The CDR3 is 18 amino acids. The CDR3 nucleotides read TGTGCCAGCTCACCAGCCCCGGGACAGGGAATGGGCACAGATACGCAGTATTTT. The encoded protein is CASSPAPGQGMGTDTQYF.

The V gene is TRBV9, the J gene TRBJ2-3; D is uncertain. The CDR3 consists of 14 residues. The V gene lost 0 bases and the J gene lost 4 bases, with 9 bases spanning the gap. Germline V gene data show CDR1 as SGDLS and CDR2 as YYNGEE. CDR3 in amino acids: CASSVGLESDTQYF. In DNA, the CDR3 is TGTGCCAGCAGCGTAGGGCTGGAGTCAGATACGCAGTATTTT.